This T cell receptor beta chain was found in a study of spatial heterogeneity in lung cancer (dated by TCRdb to about 2019). About the investigation overall: Beta-chain transcripts were consistently detected in greater numbers than alpha-chain transcripts, which likely reflected higher beta-chain transcript abundance. In the raw uncorrected reads, each unique combination of TCR and UMI appeared on average more than ten times. Nonsynonymous mutation counts, determined by whole-exome sequencing of tumor tissue, were related to TCR repertoire features. In non-small cell lung cancer, the study quantitatively compared TCR alpha and beta repertoires across several tumor regions, matched nontumor lung, and blood. At surgery, both alpha and beta chains were TCR-sequenced in more than 200 tumor regions, approximately 64 matched nontumor lung samples and around 50 PBMC samples.

The time point label, as the study defines it: sample taken at primary tumor resection. For TCR sequencing, whole RNA was extracted from tumor and nontumor lung tissue, or from cryopreserved PBMC samples, and no cell sorting was done. Samples were obtained from approximately 70 patients with early-stage, untreated non-small cell lung cancer from the lung TRACERx cohort. Only patients for whom sufficient RNA was available from at least two tumor regions were selected for TCR sequencing. The full study reports these points: Ubiquitous expanded tumor TCRs showed up in blood more often at tumor resection than at routine follow-up. Confirming at a functional level the hypothesis that regional TCRs recognize regional mutations was considered to require additional single-cell paired TCR alpha and beta sequencing.

The library was made by 5' RACE. These reads were obtained on a NextSeq 500. The TCR library protocol attached a unique molecular identifier to each TCR cDNA molecule to allow correction of PCR and sequencing errors. The original pipeline was this. TCR identification, UMI-based error correction and CDR3 extraction were performed with Decombinator tools. TCRs above a frequency of 2 per 1,000, corresponding to the top 1% of the tumor frequency distribution, were defined as expanded. Each repertoire was subsampled 100 times to 5,000 TCRs, after which Renyi diversity was computed with the R vegan package. CDR3 similarity networks were built from amino acid triplet string-kernel similarity, connecting CDR3s with pairwise similarity above 0.82. The public reads were quality trimmed at Q25 with fastp and then assembled into clones with MiXCR by TCRdb, keeping productive beta chains. Entries are consolidated by CDR3 protein sequence, retaining the most common genes and DNA. TCRdb, rather than the study authors, made the V and J calls. This sample has some 20,000 distinct CDR3 sequences in its table, and about 3% of those were observed once. The ten largest clones represent about 28% of the sample.

As for this clonotype: This clone's antigen is unknown. No base qualities exist here, and no much larger clone lies one base off it.

V and J lose 2 bases and 0 bases, and a span of 8 bases separates them. There are 15 amino acids in the CDR3, from cysteine to phenylalanine inclusive. Kept here is only the CDR3 DNA, which spans 45 bases and is read in frame from base 1. The germline V gene sets CDR1 to MNHNS and CDR2 to SASEGT. The chain uses TRBV6-1 and TRBJ2-1, and TRBD2 may be the D gene, going by 6 matching bases. The starting material was PBMCs, obtained at surgery. The TCR sequence derives from a female donor with early-stage non-small cell lung cancer. Read as DNA, the sequence is TGTGCCAGCAGTGAACACGGGAGCTCCTACAATGAGCAGTTCTTC. This gives the protein CASSEHGSSYNEQFF.